A single T cell receptor (beta chain) is shown here with its context. Its matching antigen is unknown. Here immunoSEQ multiplex PCR was the method, and the copy in TCRdb shows in-frame clones only, minus some. The table records more than 85,000 clones, approximately 92% of them present only once. These data originate in a study of T cell responses to AZD1222 COVID-19 vaccine. General observations from the study: Of the AZD1222 recipients, only 5 to 7 were seropositive at baseline. Donors were largely white British and mainly female; clonal diversity was possibly underestimated.

Investigators merged groups given second doses at roughly 4 or roughly 12 weeks. The sequenced sample was peripheral blood, obtained 28 days after the second AZD1222 dose. The source of this sequence is an adult who received the AZD1222 COVID-19 vaccine.

CDR3 region: CASSKDRQGSYEQYF. The CDR3, as DNA: TGTGCCAGCAGCAAGGATAGACAGGGATCCTACGAGCAGTACTTC. The chain has TRBV7-8 and TRBJ2-7; 7 bases line up with TRBD1. The trim removed 5 bases at V and 1 base at J, leaving 8 bases unmatched. This CDR3 contains 15 residues. Germline V gene sequence: CDR1 SGHVS, CDR2 FQNEAQ.